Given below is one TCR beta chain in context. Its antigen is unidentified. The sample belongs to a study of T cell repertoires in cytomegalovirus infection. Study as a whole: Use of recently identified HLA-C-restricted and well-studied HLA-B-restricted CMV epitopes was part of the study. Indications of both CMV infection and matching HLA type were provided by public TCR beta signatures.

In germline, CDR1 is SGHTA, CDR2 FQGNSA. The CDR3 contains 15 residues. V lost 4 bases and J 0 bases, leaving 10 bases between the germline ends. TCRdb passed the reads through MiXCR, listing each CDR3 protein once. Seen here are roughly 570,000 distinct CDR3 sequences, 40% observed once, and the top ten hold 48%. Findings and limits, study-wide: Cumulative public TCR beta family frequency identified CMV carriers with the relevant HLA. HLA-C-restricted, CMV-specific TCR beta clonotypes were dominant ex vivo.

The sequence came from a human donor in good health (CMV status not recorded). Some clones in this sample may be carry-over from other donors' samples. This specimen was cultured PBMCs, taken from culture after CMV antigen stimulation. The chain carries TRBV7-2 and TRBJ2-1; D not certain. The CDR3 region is CASSSLHYSYNEQFF. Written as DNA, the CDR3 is TGTGCCAGCAGCTCCCTCCATTACTCCTACAATGAGCAGTTCTTC.